This entry features one T cell receptor beta chain sequence. Then a second PCR, running about 6 to 12 cycles, was carried out with a sample-barcoded 5' primer and a J-beta primer mix. TCRdb re-derived calls from the 5' RACE reads in MiXCR, one entry per CDR3 protein. Here the sample spans hundreds of thousands of distinct CDR3 sequences, 40% to 50% being singletons. Germline values: CDR1 DFQATT, CDR2 SNEGSKA (reference sequence). CDR3 length: 15 amino acids. With 5 bases removed from V and 2 bases from J, the gap between germline ends came to 13 bases. The data are from a study of blood T cells in healthy people across ages.

The chain combines TRBV20-1 with TRBJ2-6, with D maybe TRBD1 (6 bases). The TCR comes from a man older than 75 in good health. Sample: blood. CDR3 DNA sequence: TGCAGTGCTCGGGACACAGCTGCTGGGGCCAACGTCCTGACTTTC. Translation: CSARDTAAGANVLTF.